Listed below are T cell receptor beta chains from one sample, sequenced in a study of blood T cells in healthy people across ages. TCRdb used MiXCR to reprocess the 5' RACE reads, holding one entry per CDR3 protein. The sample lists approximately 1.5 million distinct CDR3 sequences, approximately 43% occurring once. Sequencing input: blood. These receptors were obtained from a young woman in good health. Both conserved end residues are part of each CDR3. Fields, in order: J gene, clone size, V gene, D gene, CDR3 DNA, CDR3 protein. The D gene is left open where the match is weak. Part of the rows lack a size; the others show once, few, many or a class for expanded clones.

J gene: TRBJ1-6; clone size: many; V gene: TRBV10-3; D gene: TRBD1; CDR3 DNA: TGTGCCACAGGACAGGGGACCTATAATTCACCCCTCCACTTT; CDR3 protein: CATGQGTYNSPLHF
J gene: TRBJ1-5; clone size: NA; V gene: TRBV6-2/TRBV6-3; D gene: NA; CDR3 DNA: TGTGCCAGCAGTGGTAATTCTCATCAGCCCCAGCATTTT; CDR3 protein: CASSGNSHQPQHF
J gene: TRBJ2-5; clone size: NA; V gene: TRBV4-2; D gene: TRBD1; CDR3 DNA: TGTGCCAGCAGCCAAGTTCGGGACAGCAAGTTAAAGCAGTACTTC; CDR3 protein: CASSQVRDSKLKQYF
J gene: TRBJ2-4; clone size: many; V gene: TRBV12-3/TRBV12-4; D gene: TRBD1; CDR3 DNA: TGTGCCAGCAGTCCTCGGACAGGGGAAAACATTCAGTACTTC; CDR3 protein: CASSPRTGENIQYF
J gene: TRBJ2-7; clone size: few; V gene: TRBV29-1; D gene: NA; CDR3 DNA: TGCAGCGTTGGGACGCGGGCCTCCTACAGGCAGTACTTC; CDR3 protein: CSVGTRASYRQYF
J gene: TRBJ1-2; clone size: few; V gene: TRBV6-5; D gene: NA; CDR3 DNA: TGTGCCAGCAGGCACGACGCCCGCTATGGCTACACCTTC; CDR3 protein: CASRHDARYGYTF
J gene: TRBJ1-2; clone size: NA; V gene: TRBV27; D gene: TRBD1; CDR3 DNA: TGTGCCAGCAGTCTCACCCGACAGGGGAGTAATGGCTACACCTTC; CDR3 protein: CASSLTRQGSNGYTF
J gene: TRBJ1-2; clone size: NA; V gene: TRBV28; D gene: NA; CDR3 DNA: TGTGCCAGCAGGTTCCCAGGTCCCTATGGCTACACCTTC; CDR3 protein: CASRFPGPYGYTF
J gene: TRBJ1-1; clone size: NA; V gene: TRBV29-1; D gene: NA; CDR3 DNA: TGCAGCGTTGAAGATCTTGTCCGAAACACTGAAGCTTTCTTT; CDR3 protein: CSVEDLVRNTEAFF
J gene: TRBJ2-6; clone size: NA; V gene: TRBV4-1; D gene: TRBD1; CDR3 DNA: TGCGCCAGCAGCCGGACAGGGGGAAGGCTATCTGGGGCCAACGTCCTGACTTTC; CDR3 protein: CASSRTGGRLSGANVLTF
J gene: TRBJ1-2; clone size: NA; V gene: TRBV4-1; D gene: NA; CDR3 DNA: TGCGCCAGCAGCCAAGATCTGGGGGACTACACCTTC; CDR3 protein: CASSQDLGDYTF
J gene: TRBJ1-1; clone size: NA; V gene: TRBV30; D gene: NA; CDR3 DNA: TGTGCCTGCGGGGTGGCTACGGTCACTGAAGCTTTCTTT; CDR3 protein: CACGVATVTEAFF
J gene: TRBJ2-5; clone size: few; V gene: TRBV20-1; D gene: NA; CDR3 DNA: TGCAGTGCCCTTCTGGGGGATAGAAATGAGCAGTACTTC; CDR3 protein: CSALLGDRNEQYF
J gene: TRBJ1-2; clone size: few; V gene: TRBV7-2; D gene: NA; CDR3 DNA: TGTGCCAGCAGCTTAGCGCGGGACAACTATGGCTACACCTTC; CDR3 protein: CASSLARDNYGYTF
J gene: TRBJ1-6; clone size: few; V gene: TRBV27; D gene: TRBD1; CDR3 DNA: TGTGCCAGCAGTTTATTGCAGGGGGCCAATTCACCCCTCCACTTT; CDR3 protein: CASSLLQGANSPLHF
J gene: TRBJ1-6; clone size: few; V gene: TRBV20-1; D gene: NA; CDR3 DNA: TGCAGTGCTAGAACGGAGTATAATTCACCCCTCCACTTT; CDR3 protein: CSARTEYNSPLHF
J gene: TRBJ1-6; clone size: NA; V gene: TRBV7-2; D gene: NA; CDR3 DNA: TGTGCCAGCAGCTCCTATGGAAGCGGGTTAGGCTCACCCCTCCACTTT; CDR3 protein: CASSSYGSGLGSPLHF
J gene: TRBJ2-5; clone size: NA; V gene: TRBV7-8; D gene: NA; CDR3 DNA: TGTGCCAGCAGCGATACTAGAACCCAAGTGGCCCAGTACTTC; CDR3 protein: CASSDTRTQVAQYF
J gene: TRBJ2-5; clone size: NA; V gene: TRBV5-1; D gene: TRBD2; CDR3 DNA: TGCGCCAGCAGCTTGGCGGGACTAGCGGGGCAAGAGACCCAGTACTTC; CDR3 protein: CASSLAGLAGQETQYF
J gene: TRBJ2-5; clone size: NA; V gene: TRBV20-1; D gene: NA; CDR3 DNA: TGCAGTGCTAGAGATTCCAGGGTTCCGGAGACCCAGTACTTC; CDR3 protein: CSARDSRVPETQYF
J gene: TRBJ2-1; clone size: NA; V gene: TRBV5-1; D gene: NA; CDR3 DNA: TGCGCCAGCAGCTTGAGGACAGACGCCTACAATAAGCAGTTCTTC; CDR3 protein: CASSLRTDAYNKQFF
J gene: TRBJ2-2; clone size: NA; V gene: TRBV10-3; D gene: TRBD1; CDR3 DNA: TGTGCCATCAGAGCGCCGACAGGGAATGCCGGGGAGCTGTTTTTT; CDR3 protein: CAIRAPTGNAGELFF
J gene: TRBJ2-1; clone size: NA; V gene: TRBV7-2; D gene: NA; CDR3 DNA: TGTGCCAGCAGCGGGGGGTCTATACTCGTTCGCAGTGAGCAGTTCTTC; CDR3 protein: CASSGGSILVRSEQFF
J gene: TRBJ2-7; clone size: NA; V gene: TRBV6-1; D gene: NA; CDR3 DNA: TGTACCAGCAGTGAAGCGGGCTCGTACTACGAGCAGTACTTC; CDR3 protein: CTSSEAGSYYEQYF
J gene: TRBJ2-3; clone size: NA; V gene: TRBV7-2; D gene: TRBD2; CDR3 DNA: TGTGCCAGCAGCCCTAGCGGCCCTAGCACAGATACGCAGTATTTT; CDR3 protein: CASSPSGPSTDTQYF
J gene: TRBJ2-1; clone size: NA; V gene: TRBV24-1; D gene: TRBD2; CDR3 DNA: TGTGCCACCAGTGGCCTAAGGGCAACTAGCGGGGCATACAATGAGCAGTTCTTC; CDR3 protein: CATSGLRATSGAYNEQFF
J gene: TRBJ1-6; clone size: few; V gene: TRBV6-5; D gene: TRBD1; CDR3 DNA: TGTGCCAGCAGTTACTCGGACAGGGGGCGTTCACCCCTCCACTTT; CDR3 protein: CASSYSDRGRSPLHF
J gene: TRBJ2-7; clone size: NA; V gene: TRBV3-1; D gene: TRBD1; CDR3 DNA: TGTGCCAGCAGCCAAGATCCCGGGACAGGGGAGTACTTC; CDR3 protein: CASSQDPGTGEYF
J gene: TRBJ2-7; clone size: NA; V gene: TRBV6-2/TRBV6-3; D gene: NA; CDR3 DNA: TGTGCCAGCAGCCCAAAGAAGCTTAGCCGGACTCCTTTAGATGAGCAGTACTTC; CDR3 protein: CASSPKKLSRTPLDEQYF